This T cell receptor (beta chain) stems from a study of blood T cell repertoires in COVID-19. Background on the study: There were acute and convalescent COVID-19 samples, and they came from the United States, Italy and Spain. T cells, B-cell-depleted T cells, or PBMCs supplied cDNA or gDNA.

Original methodology: Nucleated cell number was recorded as an estimate derived from reference gene primer amplification. Libraries were prepared by immunoSEQ multiplex PCR; TCRdb keeps only in-frame clonotypes and omits some of them. V, J and clone size reflect that table, while D and trimming were determined from the DNA. The sample lists a few hundred thousand clones, roughly 89% occurring once. This CDR3 has 14 residues. Trimming pared 2 bases from V and 1 base from J, leaving 8 bases between. Germline assignment: CDR1 MNHEY and CDR2 SVGEGT. This receptor was obtained from a woman aged 25 to 39 with active or convalescent COVID-19. Sample: peripheral blood. The chain is built from TRBV6-2 or TRBV6-3 and TRBJ1-1; D unresolved. The CDR3 DNA sequence: TGTGCCAGCAGTTACGTCTCCCGGAACACTGAAGCTTTCTTT. Its translation: CASSYVSRNTEAFF.